One sample yielded the 28 T cell receptor beta chains listed below, sequenced in a study of CD8 T cells in Susac syndrome. It was with random hexamers that about 0.45 to 1 ug RNA was reverse transcribed. A single record per CDR3 protein comes from TCRdb applying MiXCR to the immunoSEQ multiplex PCR reads. The sample has around 150,000 distinct CDR3 sequences, just under 95% seen once. Sequenced: CD8+ T cells from PBMCs. These receptors were obtained from a human donor with Susac syndrome.

The V and J genes are TRBV29-1 and TRBJ2-1; TRBD2 agrees at 11 bases. V shed 5 bases and J 2 bases; nucleotides not matched to a gene: 5. Germline V gene lookup returns CDR1 SQVTM and CDR2 ANQGSEA. The CDR3 is made up of 15 amino acids. This CDR3 is CSVPYSGRAYNEQFF. The CDR3 nucleotides read TGCAGCGTTCCATATAGCGGGAGGGCCTACAATGAGCAGTTCTTC.

The rearrangement uses TRBV20-1 and TRBJ2-1; unclear D gene. V was pared by 0 bases and J by 8 bases, with 14 bases between. Germline lookup yields CDR1 DFQATT and CDR2 SNEGSKA (reference sequence). CDR3 length equals 14 residues. CDR3 region: CSARDPLYGYEQFF. CDR3 DNA sequence: TGCAGTGCTAGAGATCCTCTCTACGGGTATGAGCAGTTCTTC.

This clonotype has only one observation. J is TRBJ1-2 and V is TRBV9, with 7 bases matching TRBD1. This CDR3 has 12 residues. The germline V gene encodes CDR1 SGDLS and CDR2 YYNGEE. The V and J ends lost 5 bases and 8 bases, in that order; junction bases with no gene match: 6. In DNA form, the CDR3 reads TGTGCCAGCAGTGACAGGGCTGGCGGCTACACCTTC. Translating it yields CASSDRAGGYTF.

This clonotype was seen once. The CDR3 region is CSVLGDEKLFF. CDR3 bases: TGCAGCGTCCTAGGGGATGAAAAACTGTTTTTT. The chain links TRBV29-1 to TRBJ1-4, with D possibly matching TRBD1 (5 bases). CDR3 size: 11 residues. Germline V gene lookup returns CDR1 SQVTM and CDR2 ANQGSEA. V lost 6 bases and J 6 bases, leaving 8 bases between the germline ends. Variable domain in full (rest from reference TRBV29-1 and TRBJ1-4): SAVISQKPSRDICQRGTSLTIQCQVDSQVTMMFWYRQQPGQSLTLIATANQGSEATYESGFVIDKFPISRPNLTFSTLTVSNMSPEDSSIYLCSVLGDEKLFFGSGTQLSVL.

V is TRBV20-1 and J is TRBJ1-2; maybe TRBD1 (6 bases). Deletions cut 8 bases from V and 5 bases from J, with 21 bases between. The CDR3 extends over 14 amino acids. Per germline, CDR1 DFQATT and CDR2 SNEGSKA (reference sequence). DNA for the CDR3: TGCAGTTCAGGACGAGGGGGGTTGAAGTATGGCTACACCTTC. Its protein product is CSSGRGGLKYGYTF.

This clonotype was observed a single time. The genes are TRBV4-2 and TRBJ1-3; D is perhaps TRBD1 (6 bases). This CDR3 spans 15 amino acids. From germline, CDR1 is LGHNA and CDR2 YNFKEQ. The V gene lost 0 bases and the J gene lost 2 bases, with 8 bases spanning the gap. The CDR3 bases are TGTGCCAGCAGCCAAGAACAGGGAGCTGGAAACACCATATATTTT. Encoded protein: CASSQEQGAGNTIYF.

The chain employs TRBV7-2 and TRBJ2-2; no firm D call. Germline V gene lookup returns CDR1 SGHTA and CDR2 FQGNSA. The CDR3 spans 17 residues. V was shortened by 4 bases and J by 0 bases, with 15 bases between the two germline ends. CDR3 sequence: CASSSAFETANTGELFF. The CDR3 DNA follows: TGTGCCAGCAGCTCCGCATTCGAAACGGCGAACACCGGGGAGCTGTTTTTT.

This chain connects TRBV29-1 to TRBJ1-1, with D unclear. The germline gives CDR1 SQVTM, CDR2 ANQGSEA. Trimming removed 7 bases from V and 5 bases from J, with 11 bases in between. The CDR3 consists of 11 residues. Here the CDR3 reads CSALEGTEAFF. In nucleotides, the CDR3 is TGCAGCGCCTTAGAGGGTACTGAAGCTTTCTTT.

The chain has TRBV7-9 and TRBJ2-7; TRBD2 agrees at 8 bases. J gave up 6 bases and V 1 base, and 11 bases lay outside the gene matches. CDR1 and CDR2 (germline): SEHNR, FQNEAQ (reference sequence). The CDR3 totals 16 residues. The CDR3 DNA sequence: TGTGCCAGCAGCTTAGTATCGGTAGCGGGAACCCCCGAGCAGTACTTC. This gives the protein CASSLVSVAGTPEQYF.

The chain joins TRBV10-2 to TRBJ2-5, with 10 positions matching TRBD2. V gave up 6 bases and J gave up 2 bases; unmatched junction bases: 12. The CDR3 sequence is 17 residues long. Germline values: CDR1 WSHSY, CDR2 SAAADI. DNA of the CDR3: TGCGCCAGCAGCTCGTATGACAGCGGGAGGGCTCAAGAGACCCAGTACTTC. Translating it yields CASSSYDSGRAQETQYF.

The chain combines TRBV27 with TRBJ2-1; D is uncertain. In germline, CDR1 is MNHEY, CDR2 SMNVEV (reference sequence). The CDR3 is made up of 13 amino acids. V lost 2 bases and J 3 bases, leaving 5 bases between the germline ends. The CDR3 bases are TGTGCCAGCAGTTTACGACTCTACAATGAGCAGTTCTTC. Its protein is CASSLRLYNEQFF.

This chain uses TRBV28 with TRBJ2-4; 10 bases are shared with TRBD1. The germline V gene encodes CDR1 MDHEN and CDR2 SYDVKM. The trim removed 8 bases at V and 8 bases at J, leaving 9 bases unmatched. The CDR3 sequence is 14 residues long. DNA for the CDR3: TGTGCCAGCGGGGGTGGGACAGGGGAGGACATTCAGTACTTC. The encoded protein is CASGGGTGEDIQYF.

V usage is TRBV6-5 and J usage is TRBJ2-2; TRBD1 aligns across 9 bases. The germline V gene has CDR1 MNHEY and CDR2 SVGAGI. V lost 2 bases and J lost 5; bases outside the gene matches: 15. CDR3 length: 19 amino acids. CDR3 residues: CASSYPIMGQGFWTGELFF. The CDR3 DNA sequence: TGTGCCAGCAGTTACCCGATAATGGGACAGGGATTTTGGACCGGGGAGCTGTTTTTT.

The chain is built from TRBV29-1 and TRBJ2-6; no clear D. CDR1 and CDR2 (germline): SQVTM, ANQGSEA. The CDR3 has 13 amino acids. Trimming left V 4 bases short and J 3 bases short, with 7 bases between. The CDR3 loop reads CSVVKVGANVLTF. The CDR3 DNA follows: TGCAGCGTTGTGAAGGTTGGGGCCAACGTCCTGACTTTC. The full variable domain, with the rest looked up from reference TRBV29-1 and TRBJ2-6, is SAVISQKPSRDICQRGTSLTIQCQVDSQVTMMFWYRQQPGQSLTLIATANQGSEATYESGFVIDKFPISRPNLTFSTLTVSNMSPEDSSIYLCSVVKVGANVLTFGAGSRLTVL.

The CDR3, as DNA: TGTGCCAGCGCGGGGACAGCGGCGGTTCAGCCCCAGCATTTT. Amino acid sequence: CASAGTAAVQPQHF. The chain has TRBV2 and TRBJ1-5; TRBD1 matches 7 bases. V gave up 8 bases and J gave up 6 bases; unmatched junction bases: 10. The V gene's germline CDR1 is SNHLY and CDR2 FYNNEI. There are 14 residues in the CDR3.

The genes are TRBV11-1 and TRBJ2-1; 14 bases fit TRBD2. The ends lost 5 bases at V and 2 bases at J; junction bases unmatched: 17. This CDR3 is built from 21 residues. Per germline, CDR1 SGHAT and CDR2 FQDESV (reference sequence). CDR3 DNA sequence: TGTGCCAGCAGCCCTCGGGCCCCGGGGACTAGCGGGAGAGCAACCTACAATGAGCAGTTCTTC. This gives the protein CASSPRAPGTSGRATYNEQFF.

This rearrangement joins TRBV7-8 to TRBJ2-1; 8 nucleotides align to TRBD2. With 5 bases clipped from V and 0 bases from J, the junction kept 3 bases outside the gene matches. The V gene's germline CDR1 is SGHVS and CDR2 FQNEAQ. The CDR3 consists of 15 residues. For the CDR3, the DNA is TGTGCCAGCAGCCGGGAGGGTAGCTCCTACAATGAGCAGTTCTTC. Its protein is CASSREGSSYNEQFF. The full variable domain, completed using reference TRBV7-8 and TRBJ2-1, is GAGVSQSPRYKVAKRGQDVALRCDPISGHVSLFWYQQALGQGPEFLTYFQNEAQLDKSGLPSDRFFAERPEGSVSTLKIQRTQQEDSAVYLCASSREGSSYNEQFFGPGTRLTVL.

This rearrangement joins TRBV12-3 or TRBV12-4 to TRBJ1-2, with 7 bases matching TRBD1. The J segment lost 4 bases and the V segment lost 7 bases, leaving 6 bases of the junction unmatched. CDR3 length: 13 residues. The CDR3 loop reads CASTRTGPYGYTF. In DNA, the CDR3 is TGTGCCAGCACCAGGACAGGACCCTATGGCTACACCTTC.

The chain has TRBV20-1 and TRBJ1-1; no definite D call. Trimming took off 3 bases at V and 3 bases at J, with 8 bases between the two ends. This CDR3 comprises 12 residues. Germline CDR1 reads DFQATT; CDR2 reads SNEGSKA (reference sequence). The CDR3 nucleotides read TGCAGTGCTAGGCCCAGCCACACTGAAGCTTTCTTT. As protein: CSARPSHTEAFF.

This clonotype was picked up one time. The chain is built from TRBV20-1 and TRBJ2-1, with D perhaps TRBD2 (5 bases). V gave up 0 bases and J gave up 5 bases, with 14 bases separating them. This CDR3 is 15 amino acids long. CDR1 is DFQATT and CDR2 is SNEGSKA in the germline V gene (reference sequence). The CDR3 loop reads CSARERTSGDNEQFF. The CDR3 nucleotides are TGCAGTGCTAGAGAGAGGACCTCCGGGGACAATGAGCAGTTCTTC.

This clonotype was observed once. This rearrangement joins TRBV20-1 to TRBJ2-1; D gene ambiguous. The CDR3 contains 17 residues. Germline values: CDR1 DFQATT, CDR2 SNEGSKA (reference sequence). V shed 6 bases and J shed 0 bases, with 21 bases lying between them. CDR3 nucleotide sequence: TGCAGTGCCAAAATCGCGGAAGCCGGTATCTCCTACAATGAGCAGTTCTTC. Translated, it gives CSAKIAEAGISYNEQFF.

V gene TRBV13 combines with J gene TRBJ1-2, with D maybe TRBD1 (5 bases). Germline V gene lookup returns CDR1 PRHDT and CDR2 FYEKMQ (reference sequence). The CDR3 sequence is 16 residues long. V gave up 0 bases and J gave up 1 base, with 12 bases separating them. CDR3 bases: TGTGCCAGCAGCTTAGGCGGTGACAGCTTTAACTATGGCTACACCTTC. It yields the protein CASSLGGDSFNYGYTF.

The chain joins TRBV6-5 to TRBJ2-7; 7 bases are a match to TRBD1. Germline CDR1 reads MNHEY; CDR2 reads SVGAGI. The V gene end was trimmed by 7 bases and the J gene end by 5 bases; junction bases not matched to a gene: 8. The CDR3 has 13 residues. The CDR3 coding sequence is TGTGCCAGCACGAAACAGGGGTCCGACGAGCAGTACTTC. Protein product: CASTKQGSDEQYF.

The chain links TRBV11-1 to TRBJ2-1, with a weak D call TRBD2 (6 bases). The germline CDR1 and CDR2 sequences are SGHAT and FQDESV (reference sequence). V was clipped by 2 bases and J by 2 bases, with 10 bases between them. CDR3 length: 15 residues. The CDR3, as DNA: TGTGCCAGCAGCTTACAGGGCGGGACCTACAATGAGCAGTTCTTC. As protein: CASSLQGGTYNEQFF.

The chain is built from TRBV12-3 or TRBV12-4 and TRBJ2-5, with D possibly called TRBD1 or TRBD2 (6 bases each). The CDR3 spans 14 residues. The V and J ends lost 6 bases and 5 bases respectively, with 16 bases between them. CDR3 region: CASRPDGGRETQYF. The CDR3 coding sequence is TGTGCCAGCAGACCAGATGGGGGGCGGGAGACCCAGTACTTC.

The chain links TRBV7-6 to TRBJ2-1; a possible D gene is TRBD1 (5 bases). CDR3 size: 12 residues. The V gene's germline CDR1 is SGHVS and CDR2 FNYEAQ. The germline V and J ends were trimmed by 3 bases and 9 bases, with 9 bases remaining between them. The CDR3 region has the DNA TGTGCCAGCAGCTTCCAGGGATTTGAGCAGTTCTTC. Translated, it gives CASSFQGFEQFF. Full variable domain (remainder filled in from reference TRBV7-6 and TRBJ2-1): GAGVSQSPRYKVTKRGQDVALRCDPISGHVSLYWYRQALGQGPEFLTYFNYEAQQDKSGLPNDRFSAERPEGSISTLTIQRTEQRDSAMYRCASSFQGFEQFFGPGTRLTVL.

The V gene is TRBV27, the J gene TRBJ1-1; D not resolved. V was cut by 4 bases and J by 5 bases, with 8 bases left in between. The CDR3 is 12 amino acids. Germline CDR1 is MNHEY and CDR2 is SMNVEV (reference sequence). DNA for the CDR3: TGTGCCAGCAGTTCACGGGGTACTGAAGCTTTCTTT. Translation: CASSSRGTEAFF.

The J gene is TRBJ2-5, the V gene TRBV9, with TRBD1 matching 9 bases. V dropped 3 bases and J dropped 2; count of bases not matched to a gene: 5. This CDR3 has 15 amino acids. Germline-derived CDR1 and CDR2 are SGDLS and YYNGEE. This CDR3 reads CASSEWTGAQETQYF. CDR3 nucleotide sequence: TGTGCCAGCAGCGAATGGACAGGGGCACAAGAGACCCAGTACTTC.